One and the same sample provided the 20 T cell receptor beta chains below, sequenced in a study of CD8+ T cells in alopecia areata. Extraction of RNA preceded its reverse transcription into cDNA, which served as the sequencing template. Assay: immunoSEQ multiplex PCR; the TCRdb copy retains only in-frame clones and omits some. The sample has 120,000 or so clones; roughly 57% are singletons. As to treatment: oral pan-JAK inhibitor, 5-10 mg twice daily. The sample consisted of CD4+ T cells sorted from blood, taken at week 4, from a patient treated with tofacitinib. All receptors come from a human donor with alopecia areata.

The V and J genes are TRBV7-6 and TRBJ1-5, with 8 bases that match TRBD1. The CDR3 extends over 16 amino acids. Germline V gene sequence: CDR1 SGHVS, CDR2 FNYEAQ. V dropped 1 base and J dropped 5; count of bases not matched to a gene: 7. In nucleotides, the CDR3 is TGTGCCAGCAGCTTAGGGGCAGGGGGCGGTGATCAGCCCCAGCATTTT. It is translated as CASSLGAGGGDQPQHF. The complete variable domain, with remaining parts taken from reference TRBV7-6 and TRBJ1-5, reads GAGVSQSPRYKVTKRGQDVALRCDPISGHVSLYWYRQALGQGPEFLTYFNYEAQQDKSGLPNDRFSAERPEGSISTLTIQRTEQRDSAMYRCASSLGAGGGDQPQHFGDGTRLSIL.

This chain connects TRBV21-1 to TRBJ1-1. TRBV21-1 is a documented pseudogene. The CDR3 covers 15 residues. This CDR3 reads CASSKGGGVGTEAFF. The CDR3 bases are TGTGCCAGCAGCAAAGGGGGAGGGGTCGGCACTGAAGCTTTCTTT.

In its sample, this clone was seen a few times. The V call is TRBV19, the J call TRBJ2-5; unclear D gene. CDR3 length: 14 amino acids. Germline V gene data show CDR1 as LNHDA and CDR2 as SQIVND (reference sequence). The V and J ends lost 4 bases and 5 bases respectively, with 14 bases between them. The CDR3 region is CASSTGRYAETQYF. CDR3 nucleotides: TGTGCCAGTAGTACCGGACGGTACGCGGAGACCCAGTACTTC.

V gene TRBV25-1 combines with J gene TRBJ2-2; D is perhaps TRBD1 or TRBD2 (5 bases each). This CDR3 region has 13 residues. Germline lookup yields CDR1 MGHDK and CDR2 SYGVNS. Deletions cut 6 bases from V and 4 bases from J, with 9 bases between. The DNA of the CDR3 is TGTGCCAGCAGCAGGGACCTCACCGGGGAGCTGTTTTTT. Encoded protein: CASSRDLTGELFF. Full variable domain (rest looked up from reference TRBV25-1 and TRBJ2-2): EADIYQTPRYLVIGTGKKITLECSQTMGHDKMYWYQQDPGMELHLIHYSYGVNSTEKGDLSSESTVSRIRTEHFPLTLESARPSHTSQYLCASSRDLTGELFFGEGSRLTVL.

The V gene is TRBV7-9, the J gene TRBJ1-1; the match to TRBD1 covers 8 bases. The germline V gene encodes CDR1 SEHNR and CDR2 FQNEAQ (reference sequence). Trimming cost V 2 bases and J 10 bases; bases outside gene matches: 9. The CDR3 extends over 14 amino acids. Written as DNA, the CDR3 is TGTGCCAGCAGCTTAATCGGACAGGGCGGAGCAGCTTTCTTT. Translation: CASSLIGQGGAAFF.

This sequence joins TRBV7-3 and TRBJ2-5, with TRBD1 matching over 7 bases. The CDR3 covers 16 residues. CDR1 is SGHTA, CDR2 FQGTGA, per germline. Trimming at V came to 5 bases and at J to 4 bases, leaving 13 bases not matched to a gene. The CDR3 region has the DNA TGTGCCAGCAGCCCGGACAGGAGGACGGGAAGAGAGACCCAGTACTTC. This codes for CASSPDRRTGRETQYF.

This chain connects TRBV27 to TRBJ2-5; 10 bases are a match to TRBD2. The length of the CDR3 is 15 residues. V was clipped by 4 bases and J by 2 bases; unmatched bases: 4. In germline, CDR1 is MNHEY, CDR2 SMNVEV (reference sequence). This chain's CDR3 is CASSYGLADQETQYF. In DNA, the CDR3 is TGTGCCAGCAGTTACGGACTAGCGGATCAAGAGACCCAGTACTTC.

This sequence joins TRBV6-5 and TRBJ2-7, with D perhaps matching TRBD2 (5 bases). V was shortened by 0 bases and J by 1 base, with 10 bases between the two germline ends. The length of the CDR3 is 15 residues. Germline lookup yields CDR1 MNHEY and CDR2 SVGAGI. CDR3 bases: TGTGCCAGCAGTTACTCCCGGACTGCGTCCTACGAGCAGTACTTC. It codes for CASSYSRTASYEQYF.

This clone was counted only a few times. The chain joins TRBV27 to TRBJ2-5; D ambiguous. The V gene lost 0 bases and the J gene lost 2 bases, with 13 bases spanning the gap. Germline V CDR1 and CDR2: MNHEY, SMNVEV (reference sequence). The CDR3 extends over 16 amino acids. The CDR3: CASSLSISGGQETQYF. CDR3 nucleotide sequence: TGTGCCAGCAGTTTATCGATATCCGGCGGACAAGAGACCCAGTACTTC.

This clone showed up just once. The chain has TRBV30 and TRBJ2-5; the match to TRBD2 covers 7 bases. The J segment lost 1 base and the V segment lost 5 bases, leaving 4 bases of the junction unmatched. The CDR3 consists of 13 residues. Germline values: CDR1 GTSNPN, CDR2 SVGIG (reference sequence). The CDR3 bases are TGTGCCTGGGGGAGGGACGGCCAAGAGACCCAGTACTTC. Protein sequence: CAWGRDGQETQYF.

This clone has just one count. This chain connects TRBV27 to TRBJ1-2; perhaps TRBD1 as D (5 bases). The CDR3 runs to 15 residues. The germline V and J ends were trimmed by 2 bases and 4 bases, with 14 bases remaining between them. In germline, CDR1 is MNHEY, CDR2 SMNVEV (reference sequence). The DNA for the CDR3 is TGTGCCAGCAGTTTAAGCCAAGGGGTGACCTATGGCTACACCTTC. Translated, it gives CASSLSQGVTYGYTF.

CDR3 sequence reads: CASSGQARDQYF. In DNA, the CDR3 is TGTGCCAGCAGCGGGCAGGCGAGAGACCAGTACTTC. This chain joins TRBV7-9 and TRBJ2-7; D is unresolved. This CDR3 is 12 amino acids long. Germline CDR1 and CDR2: SEHNR and FQNEAQ (reference sequence). V was shortened by 5 bases and J by 10 bases, with 15 bases between the two germline ends. Looking up the rest from reference TRBV7-9 and TRBJ2-7 gives the full variable domain: DTGVSQNPRHKITKRGQNVTFRCDPISEHNRLYWYRQTLGQGPEFLTYFQNEAQLEKSRLLSDRFSAERPKGSFSTLEIQRTEQGDSAMYLCASSGQARDQYFGPGTRLTVT.

The rearrangement links TRBV7-8 to TRBJ2-1; a weak D match, TRBD2 (5 bases). The CDR3 consists of 13 residues. The V end was cut by 0 bases, the J end by 10 bases, with 10 bases between. CDR1 is SGHVS, CDR2 FQNEAQ, per germline. CDR3 protein: CASSLAGEREQFF. The DNA of the CDR3 is TGTGCCAGCAGCTTAGCGGGAGAGAGGGAGCAGTTCTTC.

This clone was counted only a few times. J is TRBJ2-7 and V is TRBV25-1, with D uncertain. Trimming stripped 5 bases from V and 5 bases from J, with 7 bases between. CDR1 MGHDK and CDR2 SYGVNS come from the germline V gene. This CDR3 contains 11 residues. CDR3 nucleotide sequence: TGTGCCAGCAGTATGACCGACGAGCAGTACTTC. The encoded protein is CASSMTDEQYF.

The chain carries TRBV2 and TRBJ2-1; no definite D call. CDR3 length equals 10 residues. Per germline, CDR1 SNHLY and CDR2 FYNNEI. The V end was cut by 3 bases, the J end by 12 bases, with 6 bases between. The CDR3 DNA reads TGTGCCAGCAGTGATCTTTGGCAGTTCTTC. Residues: CASSDLWQFF. The full variable domain, in which reference TRBV2 and TRBJ2-1 provide the parts outside the CDR3, is EPEVTQTPSHQVTQMGQEVILRCVPISNHLYFYWYRQILGQKVEFLVSFYNNEISEKSEIFDDQFSVERPDGSNFTLKIRSTKLEDSAMYFCASSDLWQFFGPGTRLTVL.

The gene calls are TRBV5-4 and TRBJ2-7; weak D call: TRBD1 (7 bases). V was shortened by 0 bases and J by 3 bases, with 16 bases between the two germline ends. Germline V gene lookup returns CDR1 SGHNT and CDR2 YYREEE (reference sequence). The CDR3 is made up of 16 amino acids. DNA for the CDR3: TGTGCCAGCAGCTTGGCCGGAGGGGGCGCGTTCTACGAGCAGTACTTC. Its translation: CASSLAGGGAFYEQYF.

This clone has more than one count but fewer than ten. This sequence joins TRBV4-3 and TRBJ1-2; D is undetermined. The V gene's germline CDR1 is LGHNA and CDR2 YSLEER. The CDR3 covers 15 residues. V was trimmed by 0 bases and J by 7 bases, leaving 15 bases between them. Here the CDR3 reads CASSQESGRGSGYTF. CDR3 bases: TGCGCCAGCAGCCAAGAGTCAGGTAGAGGGTCTGGCTACACCTTC.

This clone was counted once. Here the CDR3 reads CAWTPGANYGYTF. In nucleotides, the CDR3 is TGTGCCTGGACACCAGGCGCTAACTATGGCTACACCTTC. The rearrangement uses TRBV30 and TRBJ1-2; no clear D. The CDR3 runs 13 residues. Trimming cost V 4 bases and J 0 bases, with 9 bases left between them. CDR1 and CDR2 from the germline V gene are GTSNPN and SVGIG (reference sequence). Based on the CDR3 plus reference TRBV30 and TRBJ1-2, the full variable domain is SQTIHQWPATLVQPVGSPLSLECTVEGTSNPNLYWYRQAAGRGLQLLFYSVGIGQISSEVPQNLSASRPQDRQFILSSKKLLLSDSGFYLCAWTPGANYGYTFGSGTRLTVV.

The V gene is TRBV5-1, the J gene TRBJ2-3, with no clear D. The V and J ends lost 7 bases and 2 bases respectively, with 17 bases between them. Germline CDR1 and CDR2: SGHRS and YFSETQ. The CDR3 sequence is 15 residues long. The chain's CDR3 is CASRKQTEPTDTQYF. The CDR3 bases are TGCGCCAGCCGCAAACAGACGGAACCCACAGATACGCAGTATTTT.

This clone was counted a few times. The chain links TRBV5-1 to TRBJ2-3; D gene unclear. The CDR3 is 17 residues long. CDR1 and CDR2 (germline): SGHRS, YFSETQ. The V end was cut by 4 bases, the J end by 0 bases, with 18 bases between. The CDR3 region is CASSVRSGSASTDTQYF. Written as DNA, the CDR3 is TGCGCCAGCAGCGTTCGGTCCGGGTCCGCTAGCACAGATACGCAGTATTTT. Full variable domain (remainder filled in from reference TRBV5-1 and TRBJ2-3): KAGVTQTPRYLIKTRGQQVTLSCSPISGHRSVSWYQQTPGQGLQFLFEYFSETQRNKGNFPGRFSGRQFSNSRSEMNVSTLELGDSALYLCASSVRSGSASTDTQYFGPGTRLTVL.